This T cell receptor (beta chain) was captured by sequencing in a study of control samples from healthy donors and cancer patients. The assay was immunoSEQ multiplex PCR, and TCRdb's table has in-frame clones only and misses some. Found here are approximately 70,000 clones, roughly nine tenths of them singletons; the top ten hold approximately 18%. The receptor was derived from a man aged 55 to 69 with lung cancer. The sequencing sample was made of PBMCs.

The CDR3 spells CASSHISGRNTGELFF. CDR3 DNA sequence: TGTGCCAGCAGCCACATATCAGGGCGAAACACCGGGGAGCTGTTTTTT. This chain uses TRBV14 with TRBJ2-2; perhaps TRBD1 as D (5 bases). Deletions cut 3 bases from V and 2 bases from J, with 13 bases between. Germline V gene data show CDR1 as SGHDN and CDR2 as FVKESK. The CDR3 extends over 16 amino acids. The full variable domain, with the rest looked up from reference TRBV14 and TRBJ2-2, is EAGVTQFPSHSVIEKGQTVTLRCDPISGHDNLYWYRRVMGKEIKFLLHFVKESKQDESGMPNNRFLAERTGGTYSTLKVQPAELEDSGVYFCASSHISGRNTGELFFGEGSRLTVL.